This TCR beta chain was observed in a study of neurological immune-mediated disorders. General observations from the study: HTLV-1-associated myelopathy showed the most TCR clonal expansion; multiple sclerosis the least, below healthy controls. The absence of shared CDR3 amino acid sequences among expanded clones across subjects suggests private repertoires in all groups.

5'RACE generated cDNA with 10-nucleotide random UMIs. TCRdb called the 5' RACE reads again in MiXCR, with one record for every CDR3 protein. The sample lists about 30,000 distinct CDR3 sequences, approximately 5% occurring once. This clonotype was picked up many times. The antigen remains unidentified. J lost 12 bases, V lost 4 bases, and 16 bases had no gene match. This CDR3 has 15 amino acids. The germline V gene encodes CDR1 SGHRS and CDR2 YFSETQ. The study drew its healthy controls from blood bank volunteers in Maryland, USA. The material sequenced was CD4+ T cells from blood. This TCR derives from a woman aged 45-65 years in good health. The V and J genes are TRBV5-1 and TRBJ2-1; 7 nucleotides match TRBD2. CDR3 in amino acids: CASSLGTTAIEGQFF. The CDR3 DNA is TGCGCCAGCAGCCTCGGGACTACGGCAATCGAGGGGCAGTTCTTC.